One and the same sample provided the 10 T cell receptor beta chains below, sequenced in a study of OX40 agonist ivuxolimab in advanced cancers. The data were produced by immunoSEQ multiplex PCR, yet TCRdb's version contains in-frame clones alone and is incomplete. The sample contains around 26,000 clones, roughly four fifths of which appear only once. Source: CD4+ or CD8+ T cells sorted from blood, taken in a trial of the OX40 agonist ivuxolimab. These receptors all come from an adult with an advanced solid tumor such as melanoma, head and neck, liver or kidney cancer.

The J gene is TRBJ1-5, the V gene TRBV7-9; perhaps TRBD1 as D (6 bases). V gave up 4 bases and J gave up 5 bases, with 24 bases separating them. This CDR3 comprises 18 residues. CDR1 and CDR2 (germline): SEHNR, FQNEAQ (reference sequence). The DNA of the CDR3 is TGTGCCAGCAGCTCCACCTACCGGGACTCAAAGGGGGATCAGCCCCAGCATTTT. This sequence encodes CASSSTYRDSKGDQPQHF. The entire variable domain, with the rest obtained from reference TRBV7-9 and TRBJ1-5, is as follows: DTGVSQNPRHKITKRGQNVTFRCDPISEHNRLYWYRQTLGQGPEFLTYFQNEAQLEKSRLLSDRFSAERPKGSFSTLEIQRTEQGDSAMYLCASSSTYRDSKGDQPQHFGDGTRLSIL.

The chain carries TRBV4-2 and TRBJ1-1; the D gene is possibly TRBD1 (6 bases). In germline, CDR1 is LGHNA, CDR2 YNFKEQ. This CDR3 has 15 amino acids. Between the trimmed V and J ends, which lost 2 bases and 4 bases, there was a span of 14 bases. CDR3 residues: CASSQPGTRVTEAFF. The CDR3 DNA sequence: TGTGCCAGCAGCCAACCCGGGACAAGGGTCACTGAAGCTTTCTTT.

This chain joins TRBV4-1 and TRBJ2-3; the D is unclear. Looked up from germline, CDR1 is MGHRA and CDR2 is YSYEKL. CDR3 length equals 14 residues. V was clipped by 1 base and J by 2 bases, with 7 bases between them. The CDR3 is CASSQAHYTDTQYF. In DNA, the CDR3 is TGCGCCAGCAGCCAAGCCCATTACACAGATACGCAGTATTTT.

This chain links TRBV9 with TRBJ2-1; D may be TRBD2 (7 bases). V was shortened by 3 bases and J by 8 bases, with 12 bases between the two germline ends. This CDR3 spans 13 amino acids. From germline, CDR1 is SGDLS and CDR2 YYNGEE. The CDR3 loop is CASSAWGGHEQFF. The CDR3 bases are TGTGCCAGCAGCGCATGGGGGGGCCATGAGCAGTTCTTC.

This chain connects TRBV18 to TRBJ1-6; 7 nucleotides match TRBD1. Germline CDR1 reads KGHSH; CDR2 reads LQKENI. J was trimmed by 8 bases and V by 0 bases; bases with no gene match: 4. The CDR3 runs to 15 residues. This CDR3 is CASSPPHRGDSPLHF. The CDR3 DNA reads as TGTGCCAGCTCACCACCGCACAGGGGAGATTCACCCCTCCACTTT.

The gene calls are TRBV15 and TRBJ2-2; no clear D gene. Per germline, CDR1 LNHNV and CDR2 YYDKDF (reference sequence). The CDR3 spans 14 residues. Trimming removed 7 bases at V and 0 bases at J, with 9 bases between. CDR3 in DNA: TGTGCCACCAACTTAGGAGCGAACACCGGGGAGCTGTTTTTT. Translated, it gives CATNLGANTGELFF.

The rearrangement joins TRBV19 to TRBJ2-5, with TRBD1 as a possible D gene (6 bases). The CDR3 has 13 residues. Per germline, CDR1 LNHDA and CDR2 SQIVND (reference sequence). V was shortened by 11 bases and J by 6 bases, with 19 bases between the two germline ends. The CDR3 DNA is TGTGCCGGCCTACCCCAGGGGAGCAAGACCCAGTACTTC. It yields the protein CAGLPQGSKTQYF.

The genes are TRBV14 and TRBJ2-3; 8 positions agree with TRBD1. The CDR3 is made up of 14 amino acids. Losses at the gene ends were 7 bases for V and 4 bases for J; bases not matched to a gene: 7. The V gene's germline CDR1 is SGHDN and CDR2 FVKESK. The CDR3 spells CASKRTGLPDTQYF. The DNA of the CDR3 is TGTGCCAGCAAACGGACAGGGCTCCCAGATACGCAGTATTTT.

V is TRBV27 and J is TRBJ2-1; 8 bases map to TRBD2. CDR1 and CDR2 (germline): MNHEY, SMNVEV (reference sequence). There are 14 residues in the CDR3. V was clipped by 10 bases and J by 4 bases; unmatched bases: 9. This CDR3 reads CATLSGSAYNEQFF. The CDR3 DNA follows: TGTGCCACCCTAAGCGGGAGCGCATACAATGAGCAGTTCTTC.

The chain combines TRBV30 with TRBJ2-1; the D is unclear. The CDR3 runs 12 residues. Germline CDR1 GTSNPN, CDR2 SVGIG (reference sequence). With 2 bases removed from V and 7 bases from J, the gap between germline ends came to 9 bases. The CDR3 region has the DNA TGTGCCTGGAGTAAGGGTATGAATGAGCAGTTCTTC. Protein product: CAWSKGMNEQFF.